Here is one TCR beta chain with its context. This specimen belongs to a study of graft-versus-host responses after intestinal transplantation. This CDR3 comprises 16 residues. J lost 4 bases, V lost 3 bases, and 9 bases had no gene match. Germline values: CDR1 GTSNPN, CDR2 SVGIG (reference sequence). The assay was immunoSEQ multiplex PCR, and TCRdb's table has in-frame clones only and misses some. This sample carries about 27,000 clones, over 65% of them seen once, and the ten largest clones take more than 0.95%. The source of this sequence is a human patient who received an intestinal transplant, so some T cells may come from the graft donor. J is TRBJ2-1 and V is TRBV30; 10 bases match TRBD2. This sample comprised PBMCs, obtained approximately 29 days after intestinal transplant. CDR3 nucleotides: TGTGCCTGGAGAGCACCCGGGACTAGCGCTTACAATGAGCAGTTCTTC. This encodes CAWRAPGTSAYNEQFF. The full variable domain, rest sourced from reference TRBV30 and TRBJ2-1, is SQTIHQWPATLVQPVGSPLSLECTVEGTSNPNLYWYRQAAGRGLQLLFYSVGIGQISSEVPQNLSASRPQDRQFILSSKKLLLSDSGFYLCAWRAPGTSAYNEQFFGPGTRLTVL.